The 20 T cell receptor beta chains in this list originate from one sample, sequenced in a study of T-cell reconstitution after alpha-beta-depleted transplantation in children. During its preparation, the TCRbeta library received unique molecular identifiers. MiXCR, run by TCRdb on the PCR reads, gives a single entry per CDR3 protein. This repertoire shows 600,000 to 700,000 distinct CDR3 sequences, roughly 14% found once; its top ten account for approximately 0.8%. The starting material was PBMCs, obtained before TCRalphabeta/CD19-depleted stem cell transplant. The receptors originated from a girl aged 2-15 years with congenital amegakaryocytic thrombocytopenia, due to receive a stem cell transplant.

DNA for the CDR3: TGCAGTGCTCCGGGGACTAGCGGGAGCCATCGGAGCACAGATACGCAGTATTTT. Its translation: CSAPGTSGSHRSTDTQYF. This chain links TRBV20-1 with TRBJ2-3; 14 bases align to TRBD2. V dropped 5 bases and J dropped 0; count of bases not matched to a gene: 10. Germline loops: CDR1 DFQATT, CDR2 SNEGSKA (reference sequence). The CDR3 runs to 18 residues.

This clonotype was observed a handful of times. This chain links TRBV4-1 with TRBJ2-7; 8 bases align to TRBD2. The J segment lost 6 bases and the V segment lost 3 bases, leaving 10 bases of the junction unmatched. The CDR3 spans 15 residues. Germline lookup yields CDR1 MGHRA and CDR2 YSYEKL. The CDR3 region has the DNA TGCGCCAGCAGCCACCGCAGCGGACTAGCTGCCGAGCAGTACTTC. Its translation: CASSHRSGLAAEQYF.

This clonotype has ten or more counts. The J gene is TRBJ2-7, the V gene TRBV10-3, with D perhaps given as TRBD1 or TRBD2 (6 bases each). The CDR3 is 14 residues long. Trimming pared 10 bases from V and 0 bases from J, leaving 16 bases between. The germline V gene encodes CDR1 ENHRY and CDR2 SYGVKD. CDR3 region: CATTGAGGSYEQYF. Here the CDR3 DNA reads TGTGCCACCACGGGGGCGGGTGGCTCCTACGAGCAGTACTTC.

The chain uses TRBV5-1 and TRBJ2-2, with D possibly matching TRBD1 (5 bases). The V end lost 0 bases, the J end lost 3 bases, and 12 bases lay between the germline ends. CDR3 size: 16 residues. CDR1 and CDR2 from the germline V gene are SGHRS and YFSETQ. The CDR3 nucleotides are TGCGCCAGCAGCTTGGAGGCAGGGTCTTACACCGGGGAGCTGTTTTTT. This codes for CASSLEAGSYTGELFF.

This sequence joins TRBV12-3 or TRBV12-4 and TRBJ2-3; TRBD2 matches at 13 bases. J was trimmed by 8 bases and V by 6 bases; bases with no gene match: 8. The CDR3 length is 15 residues. The CDR3 coding sequence is TGTGCCAGCAGCTCGACTAGCGGGAGGATGGGTACGCAGTATTTT. Amino acids: CASSSTSGRMGTQYF.

This clonotype turned up a few times. This chain links TRBV5-1 with TRBJ1-1; TRBD1 aligns across 8 bases. J gave up 1 base and V 4 bases, and 6 bases lay outside the gene matches. CDR3 size: 15 residues. The V gene's germline CDR1 is SGHRS and CDR2 YFSETQ. CDR3 sequence: CASSKTGTGNTEAFF. The CDR3 DNA is TGCGCCAGCAGCAAAACCGGGACAGGGAACACTGAAGCTTTCTTT.

V is TRBV29-1 and J is TRBJ2-5; D is perhaps TRBD1 or TRBD2 (6 bases each). The germline V gene encodes CDR1 SQVTM and CDR2 ANQGSEA. The V end was cut by 1 base, the J end by 5 bases, with 17 bases between. CDR3 length: 15 residues. CDR3 nucleotides: TGCAGCGTTGAAGGAACGGGGGCGGGCGATGAGACCCAGTACTTC. It translates to CSVEGTGAGDETQYF. The variable domain in full, completed from reference TRBV29-1 and TRBJ2-5, reads SAVISQKPSRDICQRGTSLTIQCQVDSQVTMMFWYRQQPGQSLTLIATANQGSEATYESGFVIDKFPISRPNLTFSTLTVSNMSPEDSSIYLCSVEGTGAGDETQYFGPGTRLLVL.

This clonotype came up once. Just one base apart from a much larger clone, this may be a read error. The chain recombines TRBV18 with TRBJ1-5, with D tentatively TRBD1 (6 bases). Germline-derived CDR1 and CDR2 are KGHSH and LQKENI. The CDR3 runs to 14 residues. CDR3 residues: CASSRDISNHPQHF. CDR3 coding DNA: TGTGCCAGCTCACGGGACATTAGCAATCACCCCCAGCATTTT.

V is TRBV6-5 and J is TRBJ2-1; D not resolved. The CDR3 consists of 16 residues. Germline V lookup: CDR1 MNHEY, CDR2 SVGAGI. Trimming cost V 2 bases and J 0 bases, with 11 bases left between them. DNA for the CDR3: TGTGCCAGCAGTTACGCAGTGATGAGCTCCTACAATGAGCAGTTCTTC. As protein: CASSYAVMSSYNEQFF.

The rearrangement links TRBV7-9 to TRBJ2-1; D is undetermined. CDR1 and CDR2 (germline): SEHNR, FQNEAQ (reference sequence). V lost 7 bases and J lost 3, with 7 bases in between. CDR3 length: 12 residues. The CDR3 loop is CASNRDYNEQFF. The CDR3 nucleotides read TGTGCCAGCAATAGGGACTACAATGAGCAGTTCTTC.

This clonotype was seen ten or more times. V gene TRBV5-1 combines with J gene TRBJ2-2, with TRBD2 matching over 8 bases. The J segment lost 7 bases and the V segment lost 6 bases, leaving 14 bases of the junction unmatched. The germline CDR1 and CDR2 sequences are SGHRS and YFSETQ. The CDR3 totals 16 residues. The CDR3 loop reads CASKWFQAGAVGELFF. For the CDR3, the DNA is TGCGCCAGCAAATGGTTTCAAGCGGGAGCGGTCGGGGAGCTGTTTTTT.

This clonotype has a count of ten or more. This chain joins TRBV10-3 and TRBJ2-1; 8 nucleotides line up with TRBD2. V lost 3 bases, J lost 9 bases, and 10 bases stayed unmatched. The CDR3 extends over 15 amino acids. Germline CDR1 and CDR2: ENHRY and SYGVKD. DNA of the CDR3: TGTGCCATCAGTGACCGCCCGGGACTAGAGGTTGAGCAGTTCTTC. This gives the protein CAISDRPGLEVEQFF.

The chain carries TRBV5-1 and TRBJ2-2; 12 bases map to TRBD2. CDR1 is SGHRS, CDR2 YFSETQ, per germline. V gave up 3 bases and J gave up 3 bases; unmatched junction bases: 9. This CDR3 comprises 18 residues. CDR3 sequence reads: CASSYLTSGSLDTGELFF. The CDR3 DNA reads TGCGCCAGCAGCTACCTGACTAGCGGGAGTCTGGACACCGGGGAGCTGTTTTTT.

This clonotype has at least ten counts. The chain links TRBV20-1 to TRBJ2-1; 7 bases line up with TRBD2. The CDR3 is 15 amino acids. J was trimmed by 4 bases and V by 0 bases; bases with no gene match: 6. The germline gives CDR1 DFQATT, CDR2 SNEGSKA (reference sequence). The CDR3 reads CSARDLREWYNEQFF. The CDR3 region has the DNA TGCAGTGCTAGAGATCTGCGGGAGTGGTACAATGAGCAGTTCTTC.

Ten or more counts support this clonotype. The chain joins TRBV9 to TRBJ2-3; tentatively, D is TRBD2 (6 bases). Trimming cost V 4 bases and J 6 bases, with 21 bases left between them. Per the germline V gene, CDR1 is SGDLS and CDR2 is YYNGEE. The CDR3 contains 16 residues. CDR3 nucleotide sequence: TGTGCCAGCAGCCTCCGGGACTTTCCCACATTGGATACGCAGTATTTT. Protein product: CASSLRDFPTLDTQYF.

This chain joins TRBV5-1 and TRBJ2-1; TRBD2 matches 9 bases. CDR3 length: 18 amino acids. Trimming took 0 bases from V and 4 from J; bases not matched to a gene: 11. Germline V gene sequence: CDR1 SGHRS, CDR2 YFSETQ. DNA for the CDR3: TGCGCCAGCAGCTTGGCTTCGCCGGGACTAGCACCATACAATGAGCAGTTCTTC. Its protein product is CASSLASPGLAPYNEQFF.

The chain is built from TRBV7-6 and TRBJ2-1; 12 bases fit TRBD2. V shed 3 bases and J 4 bases; nucleotides not matched to a gene: 13. Germline CDR1 SGHVS, CDR2 FNYEAQ. CDR3 length: 19 residues. CDR3 bases: TGTGCCAGCAGCTTCCAGACCCAGACTAGCGGGAGAAGATACAATGAGCAGTTCTTC. Protein product: CASSFQTQTSGRRYNEQFF.

This clonotype came up a few times. The chain has TRBV20-1 and TRBJ2-7, with D perhaps matching TRBD1 (6 bases). Germline CDR1 DFQATT, CDR2 SNEGSKA (reference sequence). The CDR3 has 13 amino acids. V lost 6 bases and J lost 2, with 14 bases in between. CDR3 nucleotides: TGCAGTGCGAGGTACCGGACAGCCTACGAGCAGTACTTC. Translated, it gives CSARYRTAYEQYF.

This chain links TRBV5-1 with TRBJ1-5; D is possibly TRBD1 (6 bases). V was cut by 4 bases and J by 10 bases, with 18 bases left in between. Germline CDR1 is SGHRS and CDR2 is YFSETQ. CDR3 size: 14 residues. This CDR3 is CASSPLGGMSPQHF. As DNA, the CDR3 is TGCGCCAGCAGCCCCTTAGGGGGTATGAGTCCCCAGCATTTT.

Notes on this clonotype: A much bigger clone sits one base away, suggesting this may be a read error. The chain uses TRBV6-1 and TRBJ1-5, with 11 bases lining up with TRBD1. CDR1 is MNHNS, CDR2 SASEGT, per germline. The CDR3 totals 15 residues. CDR3 protein: CASSPLGTGGQPHHF. In DNA form, the CDR3 reads TGTGCCAGCAGTCCCCTGGGGACAGGGGGACAGCCCCATCATTTT.